The 25 T cell receptor beta chains given below trace back to one sample, sequenced in a study of CXCR3-negative and CXCR3-positive naive CD8 T cells. The authors prepared UMI-labeled TRB cDNA libraries by 5' RACE. Using the 5' RACE reads, TCRdb records one entry per CDR3 protein without DNA. In all, the sample yields approximately 62,000 distinct CDR3 sequences. The sample consisted of naive CXCR3- CD8+ T cells from blood. Subset here: CD45RO-CCR7+CD27+CD95- naive CD8+ T cells lacking CXCR3 (TNR3-). These receptors all stem from a human donor in good health. Some clones in this sample may be carry-over from other donors' samples.

This chain uses TRBV15 with TRBJ1-2. CDR1 and CDR2 from the germline V gene are LNHNV and YYDKDF (reference sequence). This CDR3 is built from 13 residues. The CDR3 protein is CATSKTVDYGYTF. The full variable domain, rest sourced from reference TRBV15 and TRBJ1-2, is DAMVIQNPRYQVTQFGKPVTLSCSQTLNHNVMYWYQQKSSQAPKLLFHYYDKDFNNEADTPDNFQSRRPNTSFCFLDIRSPGLGDTAMYLCATSKTVDYGYTFGSGTRLTVV.

The rearrangement uses TRBV12-5 and TRBJ1-1; the TCRdb D gene call, TRBD1, has no DNA to confirm it. The CDR3 extends over 14 amino acids. Per germline, CDR1 LGHNT and CDR2 FRNRAP. CDR3 loop: CASVNGGLNTEAFF. Supplemented by reference TRBV12-5 and TRBJ1-1, the full variable domain reads DARVTQTPRHKVTEMGQEVTMRCQPILGHNTVFWYRQTMMQGLELLAYFRNRAPLDDSGMPKDRFSAEMPDATLATLKIQPSEPRDSAVYFCASVNGGLNTEAFFGQGTRLTVV.

This chain connects TRBV7-2 to TRBJ2-3; as DNA is missing, the TRBD1 call by TCRdb cannot be tested. There are 14 residues in the CDR3. CDR1 and CDR2 (germline): SGHTA, FQGNSA. CDR3 in amino acids: CASSYVGGTDTQYF.

This chain connects TRBV27 to TRBJ2-7; the D call from TCRdb, TRBD2, cannot be confirmed without DNA. Germline CDR1 reads MNHEY; CDR2 reads SMNVEV (reference sequence). There are 13 residues in the CDR3. CDR3 protein: CASSPAGDPEQYF.

V is TRBV4-3 and J is TRBJ2-1; with no DNA, the TCRdb D assignment of TRBD2 cannot be verified. The germline CDR1 and CDR2 sequences are LGHNA and YSLEER. The CDR3 length is 16 residues. CDR3 residues: CASSQEWSSGATEQFF.

The chain joins TRBV7-2 to TRBJ2-7; TCRdb lists TRBD1, though no DNA is available to test this call. The CDR3 has 15 residues. In germline, CDR1 is SGHTA, CDR2 FQGNSA. The CDR3 loop reads CASSFRTGILFEQYF.

V is TRBV4-1 and J is TRBJ2-1; TCRdb's D call of TRBD2 is untestable without DNA. The germline V gene encodes CDR1 MGHRA and CDR2 YSYEKL. This CDR3 has 16 residues. The CDR3 sequence is CASSQLASSSYNEQFF.

The chain couples TRBV20-1 to TRBJ2-1; TCRdb names TRBD2, which stays unverified in the absence of DNA. The CDR3 runs to 13 residues. Germline CDR1 DFQATT, CDR2 SNEGSKA (reference sequence). This chain's CDR3 is CSAKARSYNEQFF.

The rearrangement uses TRBV4-3 and TRBJ1-2; TCRdb outputs TRBD1, but without DNA this stays unchecked. The CDR3 has 14 amino acids. Germline CDR1 and CDR2: LGHNA and YSLEER. This CDR3 is CASSQITGSDGYTF.

The V and J genes are TRBV29-1 and TRBJ1-1; there is no DNA to check the TCRdb D call of TRBD1. CDR1 is SQVTM, CDR2 ANQGSEA, per germline. The CDR3 spans 13 residues. The CDR3 sequence: CSVTLAANTEAFF.

The V gene is TRBV6-5, the J gene TRBJ2-4; TCRdb names TRBD1, which stays unverified in the absence of DNA. Germline V gene lookup returns CDR1 MNHEY and CDR2 SVGAGI. The CDR3 sequence is 13 residues long. CDR3 protein: CASSKTGGNIQYF.

The chain employs TRBV28 and TRBJ1-5. The CDR3 has 16 amino acids. Germline V CDR1 and CDR2: MDHEN, SYDVKM. CDR3: CAGADQDPYSNQPQHF.

The rearrangement links TRBV27 to TRBJ2-1. The CDR3 contains 17 residues. The germline V gene has CDR1 MNHEY and CDR2 SMNVEV (reference sequence). The chain's CDR3 is CASSPTVEAALYNEQFF.

The chain recombines TRBV28 with TRBJ1-1. The CDR3 has 11 amino acids. Looked up from germline, CDR1 is MDHEN and CDR2 is SYDVKM. CDR3 in amino acids: CASSLYREAFF.

The chain couples TRBV7-2 to TRBJ2-7. The CDR3 runs to 16 residues. Germline lookup yields CDR1 SGHTA and CDR2 FQGNSA. The CDR3 is CASSLVLAPDAYEQYF.

The chain couples TRBV21-1 to TRBJ2-1; TCRdb lists TRBD2, though no DNA is available to test this call. TRBV21-1 is termed a pseudogene. This CDR3 is 18 amino acids long. The CDR3 is CASSKVCLAGSLGNEQFF.

The V call is TRBV28, the J call TRBJ2-7; there is no DNA to check the TCRdb D call of TRBD2. Germline V gives CDR1 MDHEN, CDR2 SYDVKM. The CDR3 has 13 amino acids. The CDR3 reads CASGLAVSYEQYF.

This chain uses TRBV7-9 with TRBJ2-7; TCRdb gives TRBD1 as the D gene, but with no DNA this cannot be confirmed. This CDR3 is 14 amino acids long. Germline V gives CDR1 SEHNR, CDR2 FQNEAQ (reference sequence). CDR3 sequence: CASSSDRGPNEQYF.

The chain recombines TRBV9 with TRBJ1-2; TCRdb's D gene call, TRBD1, goes unchecked for lack of DNA. This CDR3 has 15 residues. Per germline, CDR1 SGDLS and CDR2 YYNGEE. The chain's CDR3 is CASSVAPRDHYGYTF.

The chain is built from TRBV7-9 and TRBJ1-1; with no DNA, the TCRdb D assignment of TRBD1 cannot be verified. The CDR3 covers 13 residues. Per the germline V gene, CDR1 is SEHNR and CDR2 is FQNEAQ (reference sequence). CDR3 loop: CASSLPGEPEAFF.

This chain uses TRBV6-4 with TRBJ1-5. The CDR3 covers 12 residues. Germline V gives CDR1 MRHNA, CDR2 SNTAGT. This CDR3 reads CASRTVAQPQHF.

This chain connects TRBV12-3 or TRBV12-4 to TRBJ2-1; TCRdb gives TRBD1 as the D gene, but with no DNA this cannot be confirmed. This CDR3 region has 12 residues. The CDR3 loop is CASSSGDREQFF.

The chain uses TRBV2 and TRBJ2-3; as DNA is missing, the TRBD2 call by TCRdb cannot be tested. Germline assignment: CDR1 SNHLY and CDR2 FYNNEI. The CDR3 is 13 residues long. CDR3 region: CASSRLVGDTQYF.

This rearrangement joins TRBV4-3 to TRBJ2-1; the D gene TCRdb calls, TRBD2, cannot be checked with no DNA. Germline CDR1 is LGHNA and CDR2 is YSLEER. The CDR3 consists of 16 residues. CDR3 amino acids: CASSQDMLAGGREQFF.

The chain uses TRBV5-5 and TRBJ2-5. This CDR3 has 14 residues. Germline lookup yields CDR1 SGHKS and CDR2 YYEKEE (reference sequence). The CDR3 here is CASSLEFGEETQYF. Variable domain in full (rest from reference TRBV5-5 and TRBJ2-5): DAGVTQSPTHLIKTRGQQVTLRCSPISGHKSVSWYQQVLGQGPQFIFQYYEKEERGRGNFPDRFSARQFPNYSSELNVNALLLGDSALYLCASSLEFGEETQYFGPGTRLLVL.